This record concerns one T cell receptor (beta chain) sequence. These data come from a study of early T cells in non-severe SARS-CoV-2 infection. Via MiXCR, TCRdb re-called the 5' RACE reads, giving one row per CDR3 protein. The sample has 88,000 or so distinct CDR3 sequences, about 16% seen once. This TCR came from an adult who was a healthcare worker with PCR-confirmed SARS-CoV-2 infection or an uninfected control (not recorded which). Sequencing input: whole blood.

The CDR3 spells CASSPGGGTDTQYF. The CDR3, as DNA: TGCGCCAGCAGCCCAGGGGGCGGCACAGATACGCAGTATTTT. This chain joins TRBV5-1 and TRBJ2-3; 8 nucleotides align to TRBD1. The germline V gene has CDR1 SGHRS and CDR2 YFSETQ. This CDR3 contains 14 residues. Trimming removed 4 bases from V and 1 base from J; junction bases left unmatched: 2.